This TCR beta chain was recovered during a study of PD-1 blockade in mismatch repair-deficient tumors. Overall study: All were previously treated, progressing patients with about 11 mismatch repair-deficient cancer types. The study's findings and limits: Tumor-resident clones, often absent from pretreatment blood, expanded after pembrolizumab and then contracted.

Concerning this clone itself: Its antigen is not identified.

PCR or immunohistochemistry showed mismatch repair deficiency in every enrolled patient. TCRs were sequenced from a few patients responding to pembrolizumab. Measured with immunoSEQ multiplex PCR; TCRdb has only the in-frame clones, and not every one. The data contain roughly 38,000 clones, approximately 80% of them singletons. The source material was PBMCs, sampled around 40 weeks after starting pembrolizumab. The receptor's source is an adult with mismatch repair-deficient cancer.

The CDR3 DNA reads TGTGCCAGCAGTTTATGGGACAGGGGAACAGATACGCAGTATTTT. It specifies CASSLWDRGTDTQYF. The V gene is TRBV28, the J gene TRBJ2-3; 9 positions match TRBD1. CDR3 size: 15 residues. Germline-derived CDR1 and CDR2 are MDHEN and SYDVKM. V lost 0 bases and J lost 3; bases outside the gene matches: 1.